These 21 T cell receptor beta chains originate from one sample sequenced in a study of cytomegalovirus exposure and HLA in healthy donors. It was with 60 Vbeta and 13 Jbeta primers that the PCR ran. The assay was immunoSEQ multiplex PCR, and TCRdb's table has in-frame clones only and misses some. This sample's table reports roughly 73,000 clones. The sequenced sample was PBMCs. The receptors originated from a female donor in good health and CMV-seropositive.

This chain links TRBV29-1 with TRBJ2-3; perhaps TRBD1 as D (6 bases). The CDR3 extends over 13 amino acids. Germline V CDR1 and CDR2: SQVTM, ANQGSEA. The germline V and J ends were trimmed by 3 bases and 2 bases, with 9 bases remaining between them. The chain's CDR3 is CSVDRGNTDTQYF. The CDR3 DNA reads as TGCAGCGTTGACAGGGGTAACACAGATACGCAGTATTTT.

The chain has TRBV5-1 and TRBJ1-1, with 8 bases lining up with TRBD1. This CDR3 region has 15 residues. CDR1 is SGHRS and CDR2 is YFSETQ in the germline V gene. The V gene end was trimmed by 4 bases and the J gene end by 5 bases; junction bases not matched to a gene: 10. CDR3 loop: CASSPGGRGQTEAFF. As DNA, the CDR3 is TGCGCCAGCAGCCCGGGGGGCAGGGGGCAAACTGAAGCTTTCTTT.

The chain couples TRBV28 to TRBJ1-5, with D tentatively TRBD1 (5 bases). The germline gives CDR1 MDHEN, CDR2 SYDVKM. The CDR3 is 16 residues long. V lost 2 bases and J 0 bases, leaving 11 bases between the germline ends. CDR3 sequence reads: CASSLRGWGSNQPQHF. CDR3 nucleotide sequence: TGTGCCAGCAGTTTAAGGGGTTGGGGTAGCAATCAGCCCCAGCATTTT.

The chain combines TRBV4-2 with TRBJ2-2, with 8 bases lining up with TRBD2. Germline lookup yields CDR1 LGHNA and CDR2 YNFKEQ. The junction had 3 bases not matched to a gene; V was cut back by 2 bases and J by 4 bases. The CDR3 extends over 15 amino acids. The CDR3 DNA follows: TGTGCCAGCAGCCAACCGGGAGGGGGCACCGGGGAGCTGTTTTTT. This gives the protein CASSQPGGGTGELFF.

The chain combines TRBV18 with TRBJ2-4; D call uncertain. Germline loops: CDR1 KGHSH, CDR2 LQKENI. The CDR3 spans 14 residues. The V end lost 1 base, the J end lost 5 bases, and 9 bases lay between the germline ends. For the CDR3, the DNA is TGTGCCAGCTCACCACGGCGGTCCGAAAACATTCAGTACTTC. Protein: CASSPRRSENIQYF.

V is TRBV6-5 and J is TRBJ2-3; a possible D gene is TRBD2 (8 bases). Per germline, CDR1 MNHEY and CDR2 SVGAGI. Trimming pared 2 bases from V and 4 bases from J, leaving 16 bases between. The CDR3 contains 16 residues. The chain's CDR3 is CASSYPPGGTADTQYF. CDR3 nucleotide sequence: TGTGCCAGCAGTTACCCGCCGGGGGGGACAGCAGATACGCAGTATTTT.

V usage is TRBV5-1 and J usage is TRBJ2-7; no clear D gene. Between the trimmed V and J ends, which lost 4 bases and 0 bases, there was a span of 20 bases. Germline V lookup: CDR1 SGHRS, CDR2 YFSETQ. The CDR3 spans 17 residues. This CDR3 reads CASSLVSLSGYSYEQYF. CDR3 DNA sequence: TGCGCCAGCAGCCTTGTATCCCTTTCGGGTTACTCCTACGAGCAGTACTTC.

This sequence joins TRBV4-3 and TRBJ2-2, with 8 bases identical to TRBD2. Trimming cost V 4 bases and J 7 bases; bases outside gene matches: 8. The CDR3 runs to 15 residues. CDR1 LGHNA and CDR2 YSLEER come from the germline V gene. The CDR3 nucleotides are TGCGCCAGCAGCCCAGGGACTAGAAGGAACGGGGAGCTGTTTTTT. This encodes CASSPGTRRNGELFF.

The V and J genes are TRBV4-3 and TRBJ1-5, with TRBD1 as a possible D gene (5 bases). The germline gives CDR1 LGHNA, CDR2 YSLEER. Trimming cost V 0 bases and J 1 base, with 16 bases left between them. CDR3 size: 18 residues. CDR3 DNA sequence: TGCGCCAGCAGCCAAGAGGCTGGCGGGGGTGCGAGCAATCAGCCCCAGCATTTT. It codes for CASSQEAGGGASNQPQHF.

The CDR3 is CASSGTDRFANYGYTF. CDR3 bases: TGTGCCAGCAGCGGGACAGATCGATTCGCTAACTATGGCTACACCTTC. This sequence joins TRBV6-6 and TRBJ1-2, with 7 bases lining up with TRBD1. The V gene end was trimmed by 6 bases and the J gene end by 0 bases; junction bases not matched to a gene: 10. This CDR3 region has 16 residues. The germline V gene has CDR1 MNHNY and CDR2 SVGAGI (reference sequence).

The chain is built from TRBV9 and TRBJ2-3, with D possibly TRBD2 on 7 matching bases. The CDR3 loop spans 18 amino acids. Germline CDR1 and CDR2: SGDLS and YYNGEE. The ends were cut back, 0 bases at V and 0 bases at J, with 17 bases in the middle. The CDR3 DNA reads as TGTGCCAGCAGCGTAGAGATGCGGGGGACAACTAGCACAGATACGCAGTATTTT. Protein sequence: CASSVEMRGTTSTDTQYF.

The chain joins TRBV14 to TRBJ1-1; perhaps TRBD1 as D (6 bases). V lost 4 bases and J lost 5, with 17 bases in between. Germline V gene lookup returns CDR1 SGHDN and CDR2 FVKESK. The CDR3 extends over 15 amino acids. CDR3 in DNA: TGTGCCAGCAGCCTCCTGGGACACGCTGGGACTGAAGCTTTCTTT. Its translation: CASSLLGHAGTEAFF.

The chain recombines TRBV27 with TRBJ2-7; 9 nucleotides match TRBD2. CDR1 is MNHEY, CDR2 SMNVEV, per germline (reference sequence). Unmatched junction bases numbered 12, after V lost 5 bases and J lost 7 bases. CDR3 size: 15 residues. The CDR3 is CASSALAGTLGEQYF. CDR3 bases: TGTGCCAGCAGTGCTCTAGCGGGGACGTTGGGGGAGCAGTACTTC.

The chain couples TRBV5-1 to TRBJ2-7; TRBD1 aligns across 11 bases. With 0 bases clipped from V and 5 bases from J, the junction kept 4 bases outside the gene matches. Germline-derived CDR1 and CDR2 are SGHRS and YFSETQ. This CDR3 region has 15 residues. For the CDR3, the DNA is TGCGCCAGCAGCTTGGGGGGACAGGGGGTGAACGAGCAGTACTTC. It codes for CASSLGGQGVNEQYF.

J is TRBJ1-2 and V is TRBV5-1, with TRBD1 matching 8 bases. J lost 4 bases, V lost 4 bases, and 6 bases had no gene match. Germline lookup yields CDR1 SGHRS and CDR2 YFSETQ. The CDR3 length is 14 residues. This CDR3 is CASSPTGQVYGYTF. In nucleotides, the CDR3 is TGCGCCAGCAGCCCAACGGGACAGGTCTATGGCTACACCTTC.

Note on this clone: At one end the junction does not follow the germline gene, possibly because of a read error. The chain combines TRBV6-1 with TRBJ1-1; a weak D match, TRBD1 (5 bases). CDR1 is MNHNS and CDR2 is SASEGT in the germline V gene. This CDR3 has 14 amino acids. In nucleotides, the CDR3 is TGTGCCAGCAGTGAATTGGTAGGGGTGGCTGAAGATTTCTTT. Amino acids: CASSELVGVAEDFF.

This chain uses TRBV27 with TRBJ2-7; TRBD2 agrees at 7 bases. The CDR3 is 13 amino acids. The germline CDR1 and CDR2 sequences are MNHEY and SMNVEV (reference sequence). Germline trimming cut 6 bases from V and 3 bases from J; bases unmatched to any gene: 5. The CDR3 DNA is TGTGCCAGCAGGCTAGCGGAACGCTACGAGCAGTACTTC. This sequence encodes CASRLAERYEQYF.

The rearrangement uses TRBV18 and TRBJ2-1; D not resolved. This CDR3 is built from 13 residues. Per the germline V gene, CDR1 is KGHSH and CDR2 is LQKENI. The germline V and J ends were trimmed by 6 bases and 5 bases, with 11 bases remaining between them. The CDR3: CASSGEPNNEQFF. CDR3 bases: TGTGCCAGCTCCGGAGAACCCAACAATGAGCAGTTCTTC.

V usage is TRBV6-1 and J usage is TRBJ1-1; D call uncertain. The V end was cut by 2 bases, the J end by 1 base, with 5 bases between. Germline-derived CDR1 and CDR2 are MNHNS and SASEGT. The CDR3 is 13 residues long. The CDR3, as DNA: TGTGCCAGCAGTGAAAACTGGAACACTGAAGCTTTCTTT. Amino acid sequence: CASSENWNTEAFF.

The chain is built from TRBV12-5 and TRBJ1-2, with 8 bases matching TRBD1. Germline V gene lookup returns CDR1 LGHNT and CDR2 FRNRAP. The V segment lost 1 base and the J segment 2 bases; nucleotides outside the gene matches: 9. The CDR3 runs 17 residues. The CDR3 sequence: CASGLERTGQGNYGYTF. The DNA for the CDR3 is TGTGCTAGTGGTTTGGAAAGGACAGGACAGGGAAACTATGGCTACACCTTC.

The chain is built from TRBV27 and TRBJ2-4; 7 bases are shared with TRBD1. The CDR3 totals 16 residues. Germline CDR1 and CDR2: MNHEY and SMNVEV (reference sequence). V dropped 3 bases and J dropped 1; count of bases not matched to a gene: 6. CDR3 in amino acids: CASSFHDRAAKNIQYF. For the CDR3, the DNA is TGTGCCAGCAGTTTTCATGACAGGGCGGCCAAAAACATTCAGTACTTC.